This is a list of T cell receptor beta chains from one sample in a study of cytomegalovirus exposure and HLA in healthy donors. TCRdb's table, derived via immunoSEQ multiplex PCR, lists solely in-frame clones and lacks some. The top ten clones hold roughly 7.7% of a sample with around 98,000 clones, over 60% of them seen once. The sequenced sample was PBMCs. These TCRs come from a human donor in good health. CDR3s include the opening cysteine and the closing phenylalanine or tryptophan. Each record gives: V gene, clone size, J gene, D gene, CDR3 protein, CDR3 DNA. D genes are given only for firm matches. Size is stated for part of the rows, as once, few or many counts, or as a class when the clone is expanded.

V gene: TRBV9; clone size: NA; J gene: TRBJ1-4; D gene: NA; CDR3 protein: CASSPAGRDVLFF; CDR3 DNA: TGTGCCAGCAGCCCGGCGGGACGGGATGTACTGTTTTTT
V gene: TRBV25-1; clone size: few; J gene: TRBJ1-1; D gene: NA; CDR3 protein: CASSEGGREAFF; CDR3 DNA: TGTGCCAGCAGTGAGGGGGGGCGTGAAGCTTTCTTT
V gene: TRBV7-6; clone size: NA; J gene: TRBJ2-2; D gene: TRBD2; CDR3 protein: CASSLALAGVRDTGELFF; CDR3 DNA: TGTGCCAGCAGCTTAGCGCTAGCGGGAGTACGGGACACCGGGGAGCTGTTTTTT
V gene: TRBV5-1; clone size: NA; J gene: TRBJ2-7; D gene: NA; CDR3 protein: CASSLAVQGYEQYF; CDR3 DNA: TGCGCCAGCAGCTTGGCAGTACAGGGCTACGAGCAGTACTTC
V gene: TRBV5-1; clone size: once; J gene: TRBJ2-1; D gene: TRBD1; CDR3 protein: CASSTGQDEQFF; CDR3 DNA: TGCGCCAGCAGCACGGGACAGGACGAGCAGTTCTTC
V gene: TRBV5-1; clone size: NA; J gene: TRBJ1-1; D gene: NA; CDR3 protein: CASSLQGNTEAFF; CDR3 DNA: TGCGCCAGCAGTTTACAGGGGAACACTGAAGCTTTCTTT
V gene: TRBV5-6; clone size: NA; J gene: TRBJ2-7; D gene: NA; CDR3 protein: CASSLEAFSYEQYF; CDR3 DNA: TGTGCCAGCAGCTTGGAAGCGTTCTCCTACGAGCAGTACTTC
V gene: TRBV6-1; clone size: NA; J gene: TRBJ2-1; D gene: NA; CDR3 protein: CASRTGSSYNEQFF; CDR3 DNA: TGTGCCAGCAGGACAGGTAGCTCCTACAATGAGCAGTTCTTC
V gene: TRBV6-1; clone size: NA; J gene: TRBJ1-2; D gene: NA; CDR3 protein: CASSDSAGRGYGYTF; CDR3 DNA: TGTGCCAGCAGTGATTCGGCAGGGCGCGGCTATGGCTACACCTTC
V gene: TRBV7-9; clone size: NA; J gene: TRBJ2-7; D gene: NA; CDR3 protein: CASGGRLVNEQYF; CDR3 DNA: TGTGCCAGCGGGGGGAGACTCGTTAACGAGCAGTACTTC
V gene: TRBV9; clone size: NA; J gene: TRBJ2-7; D gene: TRBD2; CDR3 protein: CASSESGLAAWEQYF; CDR3 DNA: TGTGCCAGCAGCGAGTCAGGACTAGCAGCCTGGGAGCAGTACTTC
V gene: TRBV19; clone size: NA; J gene: TRBJ1-1; D gene: TRBD1; CDR3 protein: CASSITGGNTEAFF; CDR3 DNA: TGTGCCAGTAGTATAACAGGGGGGAACACTGAAGCTTTCTTT
V gene: TRBV30; clone size: few; J gene: TRBJ1-1; D gene: NA; CDR3 protein: CAWSQLRRTEAFF; CDR3 DNA: TGTGCCTGGAGTCAACTCCGGAGGACTGAAGCTTTCTTT
V gene: TRBV11-2; clone size: once; J gene: TRBJ2-3; D gene: NA; CDR3 protein: CASSLRGSTNTQYF; CDR3 DNA: TGTGCCAGCAGCCTGCGGGGTTCGACTAATACGCAGTATTTT
V gene: TRBV10-1; clone size: NA; J gene: TRBJ1-1; D gene: TRBD1; CDR3 protein: CASSRTGDGEAFF; CDR3 DNA: TGCGCCAGCAGCCGGACAGGGGATGGGGAAGCTTTCTTT
V gene: TRBV7-2; clone size: NA; J gene: TRBJ1-6; D gene: TRBD1; CDR3 protein: CASSYRGGNSPLHF; CDR3 DNA: TGTGCCAGCAGCTACAGGGGCGGTAATTCACCCCTCCACTTT
V gene: TRBV9; clone size: NA; J gene: TRBJ1-1; D gene: NA; CDR3 protein: CASSVLPGHDTEAFF; CDR3 DNA: TGTGCCAGCAGCGTGCTACCGGGACACGACACTGAAGCTTTCTTT
V gene: TRBV6-6; clone size: few; J gene: TRBJ2-7; D gene: NA; CDR3 protein: CASSLYREGEQYF; CDR3 DNA: TGTGCCAGCAGTTTGTACAGGGAGGGGGAGCAGTACTTC
V gene: TRBV25-1; clone size: NA; J gene: TRBJ2-7; D gene: NA; CDR3 protein: CASRDYEQYF; CDR3 DNA: TGTGCCAGCCGGGACTACGAGCAGTACTTC
V gene: TRBV4-1; clone size: NA; J gene: TRBJ2-3; D gene: TRBD2; CDR3 protein: CASSQLPSGGNADTQYF; CDR3 DNA: TGCGCCAGCAGCCAACTTCCTAGCGGGGGAAACGCAGATACGCAGTATTTT
V gene: TRBV11-2; clone size: NA; J gene: TRBJ1-1; D gene: TRBD1; CDR3 protein: CASSLGTGGMNTEAFF; CDR3 DNA: TGTGCCAGCAGCCTCGGGACAGGGGGGATGAACACTGAAGCTTTCTTT
V gene: TRBV19; clone size: NA; J gene: TRBJ1-1; D gene: TRBD1; CDR3 protein: CASSPWTGRNTEAFF; CDR3 DNA: TGTGCCAGTAGTCCGTGGACAGGGCGGAACACTGAAGCTTTCTTT
V gene: TRBV10-3; clone size: NA; J gene: TRBJ1-1; D gene: NA; CDR3 protein: CAISDPVLNTEAFF; CDR3 DNA: TGTGCCATCAGTGATCCGGTCCTGAACACTGAAGCTTTCTTT
V gene: TRBV9; clone size: NA; J gene: TRBJ2-1; D gene: NA; CDR3 protein: CASSAPGVSYNEQFF; CDR3 DNA: TGTGCCAGCAGCGCACCGGGGGTTTCCTACAATGAGCAGTTCTTC
V gene: TRBV27; clone size: NA; J gene: TRBJ1-2; D gene: TRBD1; CDR3 protein: CASRTGGEGAGYTF; CDR3 DNA: TGTGCCAGCCGAACAGGGGGCGAGGGTGCTGGCTACACCTTC
V gene: TRBV10-1; clone size: NA; J gene: TRBJ2-1; D gene: TRBD2; CDR3 protein: CASSGIMPGLAVYNEQFF; CDR3 DNA: TGCGCCAGCAGTGGTATAATGCCGGGACTAGCGGTATACAATGAGCAGTTCTTC
V gene: TRBV5-1; clone size: NA; J gene: TRBJ1-1; D gene: NA; CDR3 protein: CASSLLSLNTEAFF; CDR3 DNA: TGCGCCAGCAGCTTGCTATCCCTGAACACTGAAGCTTTCTTT
V gene: TRBV6-1; clone size: few; J gene: TRBJ2-5; D gene: TRBD1; CDR3 protein: CASSGSGQGGVVETQYF; CDR3 DNA: TGTGCCAGCAGTGGATCCGGACAGGGTGGGGTGGTCGAGACCCAGTACTTC
V gene: TRBV21-1; clone size: NA; J gene: TRBJ1-1; D gene: NA; CDR3 protein: CASSKVSRKNTEAFF; CDR3 DNA: TGTGCCAGCAGCAAAGTGTCGAGGAAGAACACTGAAGCTTTCTTT
V gene: TRBV30; clone size: NA; J gene: TRBJ2-7; D gene: TRBD2; CDR3 protein: CAWSGAGTSPRREQYF; CDR3 DNA: TGTGCCTGGAGTGGTGCCGGGACTAGCCCGAGGAGGGAGCAGTACTTC
V gene: TRBV5-1; clone size: NA; J gene: TRBJ2-5; D gene: NA; CDR3 protein: CASSSTPRGIEETQYF; CDR3 DNA: TGCGCCAGCAGCTCTACCCCCCGGGGAATCGAAGAGACCCAGTACTTC
V gene: TRBV19; clone size: NA; J gene: TRBJ1-6; D gene: NA; CDR3 protein: CASSNGRGNSPLHF; CDR3 DNA: TGTGCCAGTAGTAATGGTAGGGGTAATTCACCCCTCCACTTT
V gene: TRBV5-1; clone size: NA; J gene: TRBJ1-1; D gene: TRBD1; CDR3 protein: CASSLVGQGLITEAFF; CDR3 DNA: TGCGCCAGCAGCTTGGTGGGACAGGGGTTGATCACTGAAGCTTTCTTT
V gene: TRBV7-9; clone size: NA; J gene: TRBJ1-1; D gene: NA; CDR3 protein: CASIGGHNTEAFF; CDR3 DNA: TGTGCCAGCATCGGCGGCCACAACACTGAAGCTTTCTTT
V gene: TRBV6-4; clone size: NA; J gene: TRBJ1-2; D gene: NA; CDR3 protein: CASKTTPTDYGYTF; CDR3 DNA: TGTGCCAGCAAGACTACTCCGACCGACTATGGCTACACCTTC
V gene: TRBV5-6; clone size: NA; J gene: TRBJ2-3; D gene: NA; CDR3 protein: CASSYGDTQYF; CDR3 DNA: TGTGCCAGCAGCTACGGGGATACGCAGTATTTT
V gene: TRBV5-1; clone size: few; J gene: TRBJ2-1; D gene: TRBD2; CDR3 protein: CASSLSPTSGRRYNEQFF; CDR3 DNA: TGCGCCAGCAGCTTGTCGCCGACTAGCGGGAGGAGATACAATGAGCAGTTCTTC
V gene: TRBV10-3; clone size: NA; J gene: TRBJ1-5; D gene: TRBD1; CDR3 protein: CAISAVQDRVNSNQPQHF; CDR3 DNA: TGTGCCATCAGTGCAGTTCAGGACAGGGTAAACAGCAATCAGCCCCAGCATTTT
V gene: TRBV7-2; clone size: NA; J gene: TRBJ1-5; D gene: NA; CDR3 protein: CASSLGVGNQPQHF; CDR3 DNA: TGTGCCAGCAGCTTGGGAGTTGGCAATCAGCCCCAGCATTTT
V gene: TRBV2; clone size: NA; J gene: TRBJ1-1; D gene: NA; CDR3 protein: CASSHIGAEAFF; CDR3 DNA: TGTGCCAGCAGCCACATCGGAGCTGAAGCTTTCTTT
V gene: TRBV2; clone size: NA; J gene: TRBJ2-1; D gene: TRBD2; CDR3 protein: CASIREVSQGYNEQFF; CDR3 DNA: TGTGCCAGCATTCGGGAGGTATCGCAGGGATACAATGAGCAGTTCTTC
V gene: TRBV6-4; clone size: once; J gene: TRBJ2-3; D gene: NA; CDR3 protein: CASSPRGSTDTQYF; CDR3 DNA: TGTGCCAGCAGCCCCAGAGGCAGCACAGATACGCAGTATTTT
V gene: TRBV5-1; clone size: NA; J gene: TRBJ2-3; D gene: NA; CDR3 protein: CASKLGVEDTQYF; CDR3 DNA: TGCGCCAGCAAGCTAGGGGTTGAGGATACGCAGTATTTT
V gene: TRBV5-1; clone size: NA; J gene: TRBJ2-7; D gene: TRBD1; CDR3 protein: CASSPQGWEQYF; CDR3 DNA: TGCGCCAGCAGCCCACAGGGGTGGGAGCAGTACTTC
V gene: TRBV27; clone size: NA; J gene: TRBJ2-1; D gene: TRBD2; CDR3 protein: CASAPWGSGRAGEQFF; CDR3 DNA: TGTGCCAGCGCACCCTGGGGTAGCGGGAGGGCAGGTGAGCAGTTCTTC
V gene: TRBV19; clone size: NA; J gene: TRBJ1-6; D gene: TRBD1; CDR3 protein: CASSIYRTGDNSPLHF; CDR3 DNA: TGTGCCAGTAGTATCTACCGGACAGGGGATAATTCACCCCTCCACTTT